This is a list of T cell receptor beta chains from one sample in a study of shared clonotypes between healthy human individuals. Method: immunoSEQ multiplex PCR; TCRdb's copy keeps in-frame clones and lacks some. The sample shows 400,000 to 600,000 clones, approximately 79% of them seen only once. Material for sequencing was PBMCs. These receptors came from a woman aged 40 to 50 in good health. Some clones in this sample may be carry-over from other donors' samples. Each CDR3 is given with its conserved first and last residue. The D gene is left open where the match is weak. Expanded clones are given a class, and other clones once, few, many or no size at all.

cdr3_nt cdr3_aa clone_size j_call v_call d_call
TGTGCCAGCCGGGACAGGGGCCTCCCTAATGAAAAACTGTTTTTT CASRDRGLPNEKLFF NA TRBJ1-4 TRBV2 TRBD1
TGTGCCAGCAGCTTCTCGACTGGCGGGGAGACCCAGTACTTC CASSFSTGGETQYF NA TRBJ2-5 TRBV7-7 NA
TGTGCCAGCACTACAGTGCCCTCCTACGAGCAGTACTTC CASTTVPSYEQYF NA TRBJ2-7 TRBV28 NA
TGTGCCAGCAGGACAGCAACTAGCGGGAGTAGGTACGAGCAGTACTTC CASRTATSGSRYEQYF NA TRBJ2-7 TRBV2 TRBD2
TGTGCCAGCAGCGTAGCTGGTGGGATTGTAAATGAGCAGTTCTTC CASSVAGGIVNEQFF NA TRBJ2-1 TRBV9 NA
TGTGCCAGCAGTGAAAACTTGGCCCAGATGTTC CASSENLAQMF NA TRBJ2-7 TRBV25-1 NA
TGTGCCAGCAGCTTCTCTAGCGGGAGGAGCACAGATACGCAGTATTTT CASSFSSGRSTDTQYF NA TRBJ2-3 TRBV7-2 TRBD2
TGTGCCAGTAGTCCCAGACTAGCGGGAGAAGAGACCCAGTACTTC CASSPRLAGEETQYF NA TRBJ2-5 TRBV19 TRBD2
TGTGCTAGCAGCTTAGCCTCTAGCGGGAGCACCGGGGAGCTGTTTTTT CASSLASSGSTGELFF NA TRBJ2-2 TRBV7-7 TRBD2
TGCGCCAGCAGTGACTCACCCGGGAGTAGCTCCTATAATTCACCCCTCCACTTT CASSDSPGSSSYNSPLHF NA TRBJ1-6 TRBV10-2 NA
TGCGCCAGCAGCTTGGACAGGGCTAACACTGAAGCTTTCTTT CASSLDRANTEAFF NA TRBJ1-1 TRBV5-1 NA
TGTGCCAGCTCACCACCGGGACAGAACAATGAAAAACTGTTTTTT CASSPPGQNNEKLFF NA TRBJ1-4 TRBV18 TRBD1
TGTGCCAGTAACCCAGCGACAGGAGCTGGAAACACCATATATTTT CASNPATGAGNTIYF NA TRBJ1-3 TRBV19 NA
TGTGCCAGCAGTCCTCGGACAGGGACCCACGAGCAGTACTTC CASSPRTGTHEQYF NA TRBJ2-7 TRBV14 TRBD1
TGTGCCATCATGGACCTTCTAGAGTACGAGCAGTACTTC CAIMDLLEYEQYF NA TRBJ2-7 TRBV10-3 NA
TGTGCCAGCTCGGACAGGGGGCCTCGCACAGATACGCAGTATTTT CASSDRGPRTDTQYF NA TRBJ2-3 TRBV6-5 TRBD1
TGTGCCAGCAGCGCCCACCAAGAGACCCAGTACTTC CASSAHQETQYF NA TRBJ2-5 TRBV7-6 NA
TGTGCCAGCAACCAAGGGGGCTTTACAGAGACCCAGTACTTC CASNQGGFTETQYF NA TRBJ2-5 TRBV7-9 TRBD1
TGTGCCAGTAGTATCGGGACAGGGGCAAAGAATGAGCAGTTCTTC CASSIGTGAKNEQFF few TRBJ2-1 TRBV19 TRBD1
TGTGCCAGCAGCCTACAGGGAAGGCCGAGGGGGGAGGAAAAACTGTTTTTT CASSLQGRPRGEEKLFF many TRBJ1-4 TRBV9 NA
TGCAGCGTTGAAGTTCCAGGGACAGATACGCAGTATTTT CSVEVPGTDTQYF NA TRBJ2-3 TRBV29-1 NA
TGTGCCAGTAGTAACCGGGACAGGGGCTCTTCGGTGCAGTTCTTC CASSNRDRGSSVQFF once TRBJ2-1 TRBV19 TRBD1
TGCGCCAGCAGTCGGGACCCGGGAGAGACCCAGTACTTC CASSRDPGETQYF NA TRBJ2-5 TRBV10-2 NA
TGTGCCAGCAGCCAATACACTGAAGCTTTCTTT CASSQYTEAFF NA TRBJ1-1 TRBV2 NA
TGTGCCAGCTCACCTGGAGTGGGCTACGAGCAGTACTTC CASSPGVGYEQYF NA TRBJ2-7 TRBV18 NA
TGCGCCAGCAGCCGATGGACGGACCCACGAGCCGGGGAGCTGTTTTTT CASSRWTDPRAGELFF NA TRBJ2-2 TRBV5-1 NA
TGTGCCAGCAGCTTAAGCGGGGGGACAGGAACCTACAATGAGCAGTTCTTC CASSLSGGTGTYNEQFF NA TRBJ2-1 TRBV7-9 NA
TGTGCCACGGGTGGGGACAACTATGGCTACACCTTC CATGGDNYGYTF NA TRBJ1-2 TRBV10-3 NA
TGTGCCAGCAGCTTAAGGACTAGCGGATACAATGAGCAGTTCTTC CASSLRTSGYNEQFF NA TRBJ2-1 TRBV13 TRBD2
TGTGCCAGCAGCTTTTTCAGCTCCTACAATGAGCAGTTCTTC CASSFFSSYNEQFF NA TRBJ2-1 TRBV11-2 NA
TGTGCCAGCAGCCAAGAAGAGAGAGGGCTAGGGAATGAGCAGTTCTTC CASSQEERGLGNEQFF once TRBJ2-1 TRBV4-2 NA
TGTGCCAGCAGCGTAGCTTCCGGGACCGCCTACGAGCAGTACTTC CASSVASGTAYEQYF NA TRBJ2-7 TRBV9 NA
TGTGCCAGCAGCCCCACTGGAAACACCATATATTTT CASSPTGNTIYF NA TRBJ1-3 TRBV7-9 NA
TGTGCCAGCAGCTTAGTAGTTGGGAACACTGAAGCTTTCTTT CASSLVVGNTEAFF NA TRBJ1-1 TRBV7-8 NA
TGTGCCAGCAGCCGATCAGACCGACTCCTGAACGAGCAGTACTTC CASSRSDRLLNEQYF NA TRBJ2-7 TRBV28 NA
TGTGCCAGCAGCTCCTCGGACAGGGCCACCGGGGAGCTGTTTTTT CASSSSDRATGELFF NA TRBJ2-2 TRBV11-1 TRBD1
TGTGCCAGCAGTGTGACAGGGGATGAGCAGTTCTTC CASSVTGDEQFF NA TRBJ2-1 TRBV6-1 TRBD1
TGCGCCAGCATTGGACAACAGGAGCAGTTCTTC CASIGQQEQFF NA TRBJ2-1 TRBV5-1 NA
TGTGCCAGCAGCTCCCTCGGGACTAGCGATATCAATGAGCAGTTCTTC CASSSLGTSDINEQFF NA TRBJ2-1 TRBV7-3 TRBD2
TGTGCCAGTAGTACGACAGGTTACTATGGCTACACCTTC CASSTTGYYGYTF few TRBJ1-2 TRBV19 NA
TGTGCCAGCAGCTCTGCCCCGGGACCCTACGAGCAGTACTTC CASSSAPGPYEQYF NA TRBJ2-7 TRBV13 NA
TGCGCCAGCAGCCAAGGGTCGCTGGCCACCTACGAGCAGTACTTC CASSQGSLATYEQYF NA TRBJ2-7 TRBV4-1 NA
TGTGCCAGCAGCTTCACAGGGAACACTGAAGCTTTCTTT CASSFTGNTEAFF NA TRBJ1-1 TRBV7-9 NA
TGTGCCAGCAGCCCGCGGGACGGGACCTACAATGAGCAGTTCTTC CASSPRDGTYNEQFF NA TRBJ2-1 TRBV7-8 NA